The 10 T cell receptor beta chains in this list originate from one sample, sequenced in a study of response to subunit inactivated influenza vaccine. TCRdb recomputed calls from the RT-PCR reads with MiXCR, one row per CDR3 protein. This repertoire shows about 160,000 distinct CDR3 sequences, roughly a tenth found once; its top ten account for around 12%. The sequenced sample was non-naive T cells sorted from PBMCs, obtained more than 35 days after vaccination. The receptors derive from a man in his fifties who received an inactivated influenza vaccine.

The J gene is TRBJ1-3, the V gene TRBV27; possible D gene TRBD1, 6 bases. Trimming shortened V by 6 bases and J by 2 bases, and 14 bases separated the two germline ends. This CDR3 is 15 amino acids long. Germline lookup yields CDR1 MNHEY and CDR2 SMNVEV (reference sequence). The DNA of the CDR3 is TGTGCCAGCAGGGGGAGGGGGTCTGCTGGAAACACCATATATTTT. Its translation is CASRGRGSAGNTIYF.

In its sample, this clonotype was seen a few times. V is TRBV7-2 and J is TRBJ2-7; D is unclear. CDR1 is SGHTA and CDR2 is FQGNSA in the germline V gene. V shed 5 bases and J shed 3 bases, with 17 bases lying between them. CDR3 length equals 15 residues. The CDR3 here is CASSPTPGPNYEQYF. DNA for the CDR3: TGTGCCAGCAGCCCCACCCCCGGGCCCAACTACGAGCAGTACTTC.

This clonotype was counted a few times. J is TRBJ1-1 and V is TRBV10-3, with D perhaps matching TRBD1 (5 bases). CDR1 and CDR2 (germline): ENHRY, SYGVKD. This CDR3 has 15 residues. The ends were cut back, 0 bases at V and 0 bases at J, with 8 bases in the middle. CDR3 in DNA: TGTGCCATCAGTGAGTCGGGACCGATGAACACTGAAGCTTTCTTT. Protein: CAISESGPMNTEAFF.

This clonotype showed up many times. The genes are TRBV6-2 or TRBV6-3 and TRBJ2-7; 14 nucleotides match TRBD2. The CDR3 length is 15 residues. The germline CDR1 and CDR2 sequences are MNHEY and SVGEGT. J lost 2 bases, V lost 7 bases, and 4 bases had no gene match. The CDR3 DNA reads as TGTGCCAGCACCGGACTAGCGGGGGGCGCCTACGAGCAGTACTTC. As protein: CASTGLAGGAYEQYF.

This clonotype has more than one count but fewer than ten. V usage is TRBV11-2 and J usage is TRBJ2-2, with 8 bases fitting TRBD1. Germline V gene data show CDR1 as SGHAT and CDR2 as FQNNGV. V was clipped by 4 bases and J by 3 bases; unmatched bases: 4. This CDR3 comprises 15 residues. CDR3 loop: CASSSRTGHTGELFF. CDR3 DNA sequence: TGTGCCAGCAGCTCCCGGACAGGGCACACCGGGGAGCTGTTTTTT.

About this clonotype itself: This may stem from a read error, because a much larger clone lies one nucleotide away. The chain employs TRBV28 and TRBJ2-7; D is perhaps TRBD1 or TRBD2 (5 bases each). The germline V gene encodes CDR1 MDHEN and CDR2 SYDVKM. CDR3 length: 15 residues. The CDR3 loop is CASSKPRESSYEQCF. As DNA, the CDR3 is TGTGCCAGCAGTAAACCCAGGGAGAGCTCCTACGAGCAGTGCTTC.

This clonotype showed up many times. CDR3 loop: CASSLEGTGGQNIQYF. The DNA of the CDR3 is TGCGCCAGCAGCTTGGAGGGGACAGGGGGCCAAAACATTCAGTACTTC. J is TRBJ2-4 and V is TRBV5-1, with 12 nucleotides matching TRBD1. Germline V gene data show CDR1 as SGHRS and CDR2 as YFSETQ. CDR3 length: 16 residues. V shed 0 bases, J shed 5 bases, and the junction held 3 bases outside the gene matches.

The rearrangement links TRBV19 to TRBJ1-2, with 9 bases that match TRBD1. Germline CDR1 reads LNHDA; CDR2 reads SQIVND (reference sequence). The CDR3 consists of 14 residues. Trimming cost V 4 bases and J 9 bases; bases outside gene matches: 9. CDR3 protein: CASSTSGQGRSYTF. The CDR3, as DNA: TGTGCCAGTAGTACTTCAGGACAGGGGAGAAGCTACACCTTC.

This clonotype was found a few times. This rearrangement joins TRBV12-3 or TRBV12-4 to TRBJ2-2; weak D call: TRBD2 (6 bases). The germline V and J ends were trimmed by 6 bases and 2 bases, with 10 bases remaining between them. The CDR3 length is 14 residues. The chain's CDR3 is CASRPGVNTGELFF. As DNA, the CDR3 is TGTGCCAGCAGGCCGGGGGTAAACACCGGGGAGCTGTTTTTT.

The rearrangement links TRBV15 to TRBJ1-5; D gene uncertain. The CDR3 is 12 amino acids. Germline V gives CDR1 LNHNV, CDR2 YYDKDF (reference sequence). Trimming shortened V by 0 bases and J by 6 bases, and 3 bases separated the two germline ends. The CDR3 loop reads CATSRDLQPQHF. The CDR3 region has the DNA TGTGCCACCAGCAGAGATCTTCAGCCCCAGCATTTT.